A single TCR beta chain is shown here with its context. This clonotype was seen repeatedly, ten times or more. It has no known antigen specificity. No qualities accompany the bases; no much larger clone lies one base away. The source of the sample is a study of regulatory T cells in long-lasting Graves disease (dated by TCRdb to about 2021). General notes on the study: Patients with newly diagnosed Graves' disease had been on antithyroid drugs for under 3 months. This study used TCR sequencing and RNA sequencing of peripheral blood to compare persistent Graves' disease patients against newly diagnosed Graves' disease patients. The study took place in China and was registered as a clinical trial. A total of approximately 35 samples underwent TCR sequencing: about 13 from persistent and roughly 20 from newly diagnosed Graves' disease patients.

Deletion took 0 bases off V and 6 bases off J, with a span of 3 bases between the germline ends. The CDR3 starts with the cysteine, ends with the phenylalanine, and has 11 residues. The kept DNA is CDR3 alone, 33 bases in frame from the first base. CDR1 and CDR2 are read off the germline V gene (reference sequence) as LGHDT and YNNKEL. The investigation overall reported the following: More public clonotypes were shared among persistent patients (roughly 2,900) than among newly diagnosed patients (just under 1,000). Persistent disease showed preferential use of TRBV28, TRBJ1-2 and TRBJ2-5, whereas newly diagnosed disease favored TRBV20-1 and TRBJ2-1. The authors noted that the small sample size was a limitation that may lower accuracy. Sequencing and analysis were restricted to the TCR beta chain. Only peripheral blood was studied, because thyroid tissue, the primary lesion, was inaccessible. Lower TCR Shannon entropy and fewer highly expanded clones were observed in persistent Graves' disease patients than in newly diagnosed patients, which suggested clonal expansion.

This sample's time point label indicates: newly diagnosed GD, antithyroid drugs for less than 3 months. RNA was extracted from PBMCs in TRIzol for both TCR sequencing and RNA sequencing. Graves' disease was diagnosed according to American Thyroid Association guidelines. Recruitment of patients was carried out at an endocrinology department in Xi'an, China. Each patient gave 7 to 9.5 milliliters of peripheral blood, collected in an EDTA anticoagulant tube. Ficoll Paque Plus density gradient separation was used to isolate PBMCs, and no additional T cell sorting was done. An Agilent 2100 Bioanalyzer and agarose gel were used to assess RNA quality, and a NanoDrop 2000 was used to measure RNA concentration. The method was multiplex PCR. TCRdb records Illumina HiSeq 4000 as the sequencer. iRepertoire HTBI primers and Arm-PCR amplification of CDR3 regions were used to construct TCR beta libraries. Before sequencing, the PCR products went through gel purification. In the authors' own workflow: Gene usage analysis of CDR3 amino acid clonotypes used the approximately 62 TRBV and 11 to 15 TRBJ segments found across samples. COPE and FqMerger were used to merge the filtered high-quality paired reads into contigs. Contigs were aligned with BLAST to IMGT TRBV, TRBD and TRBJ reference genes, and CDR3 was defined per IMGT. Highly expanded clones were defined as clonotypes with a frequency above 0.1%. Shannon entropy was used to measure repertoire diversity, and the Gini coefficient was used to measure V-J evenness. A clonotype was considered public if more than one individual shared it. TCRdb trimmed public reads at Q25 via fastp, called clones via MiXCR and kept in-frame beta chains. A single entry per CDR3 protein holds the most common genes and DNA from its merged rows. These V and J calls are TCRdb output, not the study's own analysis. For this sample there are around 450,000 distinct CDR3 sequences; 15% to 20% appear just once. More than 9% of the sample goes to the ten largest clones.

This sample was also put to use in a study of T cells in Graves' hyperthyroidism and ophthalmopathy. The second paper further reports: Graves' hyperthyroidism was defined as stable when no progression to ophthalmopathy occurred over 18 months of follow-up. Hyperthyroidism patients were newly diagnosed, with disease duration under 2 months, and aged 18 to 65 years. Patients with uncontrolled infections, other autoimmune diseases, pregnancy or lactation were excluded. Diagnoses were based on clinical symptoms, serum thyroxine and TRAb, thyroid ultrasound and orbital computed tomography. For the first round of RT-PCR on the TCR CDR3, the HTBI primer set was used together with the Qiagen OneStep RT-PCR kit. Most expanded thyroid clonotypes (frequency above 0.001) were also detected in blood, suggesting blood repertoires may reflect thyroid immune responses. Ophthalmopathy was separated from stable hyperthyroidism by a 13 V-J signature model, with around 90% sensitivity and roughly 81% specificity obtained in cross-validation and 80%/75% obtained in testing. In validation, progression to ophthalmopathy was predicted by the model with 70% to 71% sensitivity and just over 72% specificity, a median of roughly 6.4 months before onset. TCR V-J signatures able to tell the groups apart were searched for in a discovery cohort of 100 patients, of whom roughly 42 had Graves' ophthalmopathy and around 58 had stable Graves' hyperthyroidism. An independent validation cohort of about 20 hyperthyroidism patients and over 15 patients who later progressed to ophthalmopathy tested prospective prediction of ophthalmopathy. The roughly 90 discovery patients were divided at random into training and test sets in a 7:3 ratio. In addition, the study compared T-cell repertoires in thyroid tissue and in blood from about six Graves' hyperthyroidism patients. Once sampling was done, hyperthyroidism patients were given methimazole at a starting dose of 30 mg daily, whereas ophthalmopathy patients were given high-dose intravenous methylprednisolone. Libraries were constructed in a second round of multiplex PCR, after which size selection and purification were performed. Paired-end sequencing of the libraries was performed with 100 bp reads on an Illumina HiSeq2000. SOAPnuke was used to process the raw data, throwing out any read that contained adapters or uncalled bases, had a mean Phred below 15, or lacked an exact constant-primer or identifier match. High-quality paired reads were merged using COPE v1.2.5, and each unique nucleotide sequence was defined as a clonotype. MiTCR v1.1 was used to align the clonotypes against IMGT TRBV, TRBD and TRBJ reference segments. Analysis was restricted to V-J combinations with a frequency above 0.0001, which covered 99% to 99.2% of repertoires. A TCS score was defined as the ratio of F50 (clonal expansion) to E x V (chaos), with BLOSUM62-based TCRdist applied between CDR3 peptides within each V-J. Welch's t-statistics and random forest reduced roughly 500 V-J features to under 15, which were used in a naive Bayes classifier (R e1071). No statistical method was used to fix the sample size in advance, and group allocation was not hidden from the investigators. TCR Vbeta CDR3 sequencing of around 130 peripheral blood samples (over 40 ophthalmopathy, about 80 hyperthyroidism and approximately 17 progressor patients) is reported in the paper.

The TCR originated in a man aged 35-49 years with Graves disease. Donor details come from another sample of the same person, matched by shared clones. The material was peripheral blood mononuclear cells (PBMCs), obtained at new diagnosis, from a patient treated with antithyroid drugs. The chain was built from TRBV3-1 and TRBJ2-7; the D gene is not confidently resolved. Read as DNA, the sequence is TGTGCCAGCAGCCAAGATGTCGAGCAGTACTTC. Protein translation: CASSQDVEQYF.